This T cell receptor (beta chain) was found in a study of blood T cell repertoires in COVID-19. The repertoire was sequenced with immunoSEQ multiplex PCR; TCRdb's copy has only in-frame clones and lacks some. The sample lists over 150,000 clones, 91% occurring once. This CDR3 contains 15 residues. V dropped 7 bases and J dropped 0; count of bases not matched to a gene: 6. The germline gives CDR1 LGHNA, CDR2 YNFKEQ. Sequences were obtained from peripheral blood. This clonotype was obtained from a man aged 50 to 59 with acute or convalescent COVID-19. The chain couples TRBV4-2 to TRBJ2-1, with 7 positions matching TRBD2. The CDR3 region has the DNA TGTGCCAGCAACACCTTAGCGGGCTCCTACAATGAGCAGTTCTTC. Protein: CASNTLAGSYNEQFF.